This T cell receptor beta chain originates from a study of shared clonotypes between healthy human individuals. Data came from immunoSEQ multiplex PCR; TCRdb stores just in-frame clones and leaves some out. The table has about 1.5 million clones, approximately 96% seen once. Sequenced sample: naive CD4+ T cells sorted from blood. The subset denotes: CD45RA+ positively selected. The TCR originated in a man aged 25 to 40 in good health.

The CDR3 region is CASSGTGSGYTF. The CDR3 DNA follows: TGCGCCAGCAGCGGGACCGGGAGTGGCTACACCTTC. The genes are TRBV5-1 and TRBJ1-2; possible D gene TRBD1, 5 bases. The CDR3 runs to 12 residues. V was trimmed by 4 bases and J by 7 bases, leaving 11 bases between them. Per the germline V gene, CDR1 is SGHRS and CDR2 is YFSETQ.